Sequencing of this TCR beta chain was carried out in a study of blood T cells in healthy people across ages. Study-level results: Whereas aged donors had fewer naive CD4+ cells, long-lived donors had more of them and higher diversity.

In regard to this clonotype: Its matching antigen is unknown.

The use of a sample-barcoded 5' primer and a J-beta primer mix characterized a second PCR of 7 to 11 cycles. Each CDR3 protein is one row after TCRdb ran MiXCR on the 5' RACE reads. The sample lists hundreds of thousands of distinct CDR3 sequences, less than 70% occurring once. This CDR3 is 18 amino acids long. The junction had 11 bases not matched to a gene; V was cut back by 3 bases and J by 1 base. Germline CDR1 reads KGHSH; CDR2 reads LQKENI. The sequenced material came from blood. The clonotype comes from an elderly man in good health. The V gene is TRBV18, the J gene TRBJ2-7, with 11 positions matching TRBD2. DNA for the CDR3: TGTGCCAGCTCACCGGGGCTAGCGGGAGGATCCCCATCCTACGAGCAGTACTTC. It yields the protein CASSPGLAGGSPSYEQYF.